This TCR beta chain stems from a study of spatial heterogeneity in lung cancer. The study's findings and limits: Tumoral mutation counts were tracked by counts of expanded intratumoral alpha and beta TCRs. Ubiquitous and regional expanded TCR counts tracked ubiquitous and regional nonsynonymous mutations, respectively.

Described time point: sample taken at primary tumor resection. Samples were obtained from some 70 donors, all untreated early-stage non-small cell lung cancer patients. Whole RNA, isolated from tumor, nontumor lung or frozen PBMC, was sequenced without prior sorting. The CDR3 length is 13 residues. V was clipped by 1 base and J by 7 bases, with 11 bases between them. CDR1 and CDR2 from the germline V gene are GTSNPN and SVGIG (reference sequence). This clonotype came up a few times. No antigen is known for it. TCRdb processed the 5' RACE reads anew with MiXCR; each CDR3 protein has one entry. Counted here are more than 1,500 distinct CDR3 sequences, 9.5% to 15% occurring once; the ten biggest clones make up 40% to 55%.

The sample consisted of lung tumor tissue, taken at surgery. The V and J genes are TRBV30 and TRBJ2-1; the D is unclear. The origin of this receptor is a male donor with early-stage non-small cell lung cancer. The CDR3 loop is CAWSAGDGNEQFF. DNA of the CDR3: TGTGCCTGGAGTGCCGGTGACGGGAATGAGCAGTTCTTC.